This TCR beta chain was captured in a study of cytomegalovirus exposure and HLA in healthy donors. The PCR contained 60 Vbeta and 13 Jbeta primers. Using immunoSEQ multiplex PCR, the repertoire was profiled, and TCRdb retains in-frame clones only, with some absent. The sample contains over 95,000 clones, around 76% of which appear only once. Each of the donors was a healthy bone marrow donor. V was cut by 10 bases and J by 6 bases, with 11 bases left in between. The CDR3 extends over 11 amino acids. Germline lookup yields CDR1 MNHNY and CDR2 SVGAGI (reference sequence). Source material: PBMCs. The chain carries TRBV6-6 and TRBJ2-3; a weak D match, TRBD1 (6 bases). The receptor's source is a woman aged 40 to 50 in good health and CMV-seropositive. CDR3 sequence (DNA): TGTGCCACTTTAACAGGGGATACGCAGTATTTT. Translated, it gives CATLTGDTQYF.